This T cell receptor (beta chain) originates from a study of cytomegalovirus exposure and HLA in healthy donors. This clone was counted once. PCR used 60 Vbeta primers and 13 Jbeta primers. Sequencing was performed with immunoSEQ multiplex PCR; in TCRdb, only in-frame clones are kept and a portion is missing. The sample contains about 70,000 clones, 80% to 90% of which appear only once. The sample consisted of PBMCs. The sequence was obtained from a woman aged 30 to 39 in good health and CMV-seronegative.

This CDR3 reads CASSEVRHNQPQHF. DNA for the CDR3: TGTGCCAGCAGTGAAGTTAGACACAATCAGCCCCAGCATTTT. The chain combines TRBV2 with TRBJ1-5; D gene uncertain. Germline values: CDR1 SNHLY, CDR2 FYNNEI. Trimming took 1 base from V and 3 from J, leaving 7 bases between them. The length of the CDR3 is 14 residues.